These 3 T cell receptor beta chains were all obtained from the same sample, sequenced in a study of blood T cell repertoires in COVID-19. Only in-frame clones appear in the TCRdb table, and some are missing; sequencing was by immunoSEQ multiplex PCR. This table has around 200,000 clones, more than 75% appearing once. The source material was peripheral blood. The receptor set was obtained from a man between 60 and 75 years old who had recovered from COVID-19.

The rearrangement uses TRBV19 and TRBJ1-3; D remains unclear. The CDR3 consists of 15 residues. V was trimmed by 6 bases and J by 0 bases, leaving 12 bases between them. Germline V gene lookup returns CDR1 LNHDA and CDR2 SQIVND (reference sequence). The DNA for the CDR3 is TGTGCCAGTAGAAATCCGGGAGTCTCTGGAAACACCATATATTTT. It specifies CASRNPGVSGNTIYF.

The V gene is TRBV7-2, the J gene TRBJ2-1; perhaps TRBD2 as D (6 bases). Trimming took 3 bases from V and 0 from J, leaving 12 bases between them. The CDR3 is 16 residues long. The V gene's germline CDR1 is SGHTA and CDR2 FQGNSA. The CDR3 bases are TGTGCCAGCAGCTTCCGGAGGGCAGTCTCCTACAATGAGCAGTTCTTC. Amino acid sequence: CASSFRRAVSYNEQFF.

The chain uses TRBV14 and TRBJ1-1; TRBD1 matches at 8 bases. From germline, CDR1 is SGHDN and CDR2 FVKESK. Trimming at V came to 3 bases and at J to 1 base, leaving 7 bases not matched to a gene. The CDR3 covers 16 residues. CDR3 nucleotide sequence: TGTGCCAGCAGCCACAGATCCGGGACAGGGAACACTGAAGCTTTCTTT. Protein sequence: CASSHRSGTGNTEAFF.